A selection of T cell receptor beta chains follows, all from one sample in a study of shared clonotypes between healthy human individuals. This table comes from immunoSEQ multiplex PCR, and its TCRdb copy is limited to in-frame clones, with some not included. In the table there are approximately 1.4 million clones, approximately 98% of which are singletons. The sequenced sample was naive CD4+ T cells sorted from blood. Receptor source: a man aged 25-45 years in good health. The CDR3 runs from the conserved cysteine through the conserved F or W.

J gene,V gene,CDR3 protein
TRBJ2-2,TRBV5-1,CASSTRLAGAGELFF
TRBJ2-7,TRBV7-9,CASGGSRAYEQYF
TRBJ2-1,TRBV5-1,CASSSSGDARGYNEQFF
TRBJ1-4,TRBV9,CASSAQRGGREKLFF
TRBJ1-1,TRBV10-3,CAISGREGTVFEAFF
TRBJ1-1,TRBV19,CASSAKDSLNTEAFF
TRBJ2-4,TRBV14,CASSQMGQGALAKNIQYF
TRBJ1-2,TRBV5-5,CASSLVTVRQRDYGYTF
TRBJ1-5,TRBV19,CASSEVGGNQPQHF
TRBJ2-3,TRBV28,CASSLQVASSTDTQYF
TRBJ1-4,TRBV6-1,CASSERVATNEKLFF
TRBJ2-7,TRBV28,CASSPLKADSYEQYF
TRBJ2-1,TRBV27,CASSKLESEQFF
TRBJ2-2,TRBV27,CASSLRIGSNTGELFF
TRBJ2-3,TRBV9,CASSTGRTDTQYF
TRBJ2-3,TRBV18,CASSPLAGGETDTQYF
TRBJ2-7,TRBV11-3,CASSLGSLYEQYF
TRBJ1-5,TRBV10-3,CAISLQDSNQPQHF
TRBJ2-2,TRBV5-1,CASRSEVAGVSGELFF
TRBJ1-3,TRBV4-1,CASSQPRRSGNTIYF
TRBJ2-1,TRBV18,CASSPLAGVPNEQFF
TRBJ2-7,TRBV9,CASSPTSLAREQYF
TRBJ2-7,TRBV11-2,CASSLFLETQYF
TRBJ2-3,TRBV10-1,CASSDGLAASTDTQYF
TRBJ1-1,TRBV15,CATSRTFTGAGTEAFF
TRBJ2-7,TRBV27,CASSSRTGNTYEQYF
TRBJ2-1,TRBV10-3,CAISDPGQPVDEQFF
TRBJ2-7,TRBV5-1,CASSLGVMGSSYEQYF
TRBJ2-2,TRBV6-6,CASSWDMNTGELFF
TRBJ2-7,TRBV5-4,CASSPGRAEYEQYF
TRBJ2-2,TRBV5-1,CASSGGPDNTGELFF
TRBJ2-5,TRBV6-5,CASTRGGPRETQYF